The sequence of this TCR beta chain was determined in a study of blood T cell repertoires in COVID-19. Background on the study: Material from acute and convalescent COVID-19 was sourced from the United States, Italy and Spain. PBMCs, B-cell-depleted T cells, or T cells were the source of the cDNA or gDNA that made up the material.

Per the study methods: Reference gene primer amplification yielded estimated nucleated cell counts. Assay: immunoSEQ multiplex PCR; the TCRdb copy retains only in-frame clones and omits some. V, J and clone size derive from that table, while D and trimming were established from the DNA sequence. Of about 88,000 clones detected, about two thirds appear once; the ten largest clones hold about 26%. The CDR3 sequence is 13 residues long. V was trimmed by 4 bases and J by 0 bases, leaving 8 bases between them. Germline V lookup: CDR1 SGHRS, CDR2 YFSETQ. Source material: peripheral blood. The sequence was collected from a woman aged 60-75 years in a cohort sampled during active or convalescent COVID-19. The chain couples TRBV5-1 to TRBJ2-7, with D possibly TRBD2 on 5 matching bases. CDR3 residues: CASSPTSSYEQYF. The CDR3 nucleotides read TGCGCCAGCAGCCCAACTAGCTCCTACGAGCAGTACTTC.